The rows below give T cell receptor beta chains drawn from one sample of a study of T cell responses to AZD1222 COVID-19 vaccine. Only in-frame clones appear in the TCRdb table, and some are missing; sequencing was by immunoSEQ multiplex PCR. The repertoire holds around 140,000 clones, with approximately 85% as singletons. Source: peripheral blood, taken 28 days after the second dose of the MenACWY control vaccine. Receptors originate from an adult who received the MenACWY meningococcal vaccine as a control. The CDR3 runs from the conserved cysteine through the conserved F or W. The order of the fields is V gene, J gene, D gene, clone size, CDR3 DNA, CDR3 protein. D genes are given only for firm matches. A row's size may be missing; if present it is once, few, many or a size class.

V gene: TRBV5-5
J gene: TRBJ1-2
D gene: NA
clone size: NA
CDR3 DNA: TGTGCCAGCAGCTTGAGGGGCTATTTGAGCTACACCTTC
CDR3 protein: CASSLRGYLSYTF

V gene: TRBV11-3
J gene: TRBJ2-1
D gene: TRBD1
clone size: NA
CDR3 DNA: TGTGCCAGCAGCTTAGACTCCCACAGGGGGCCGTACAATGAGCAGTTCTTC
CDR3 protein: CASSLDSHRGPYNEQFF

V gene: TRBV6-2/TRBV6-3
J gene: TRBJ2-1
D gene: NA
clone size: NA
CDR3 DNA: TGTGCCAGCAGTTATCAGACAGGCCGCCCAACCTACAATGAGCAGTTCTTC
CDR3 protein: CASSYQTGRPTYNEQFF

V gene: TRBV14
J gene: TRBJ2-7
D gene: TRBD1
clone size: NA
CDR3 DNA: TGTGCCAGCAGCCACGGACCCGGACAGGGGGTCTCGGAGCAGTACTTC
CDR3 protein: CASSHGPGQGVSEQYF

V gene: TRBV3-1/TRBV3-2
J gene: TRBJ1-5
D gene: NA
clone size: NA
CDR3 DNA: TGTGCCAGCAGCCCCAGGGAGGGGGCCCAGCATTTT
CDR3 protein: CASSPREGAQHF

V gene: TRBV3-1/TRBV3-2
J gene: TRBJ2-2
D gene: TRBD2
clone size: few
CDR3 DNA: TGTGCCAGCAGCCAAGCCCGTACGGGGGGAAACACCGGGGAGCTGTTTTTT
CDR3 protein: CASSQARTGGNTGELFF

V gene: TRBV7-9
J gene: TRBJ1-5
D gene: NA
clone size: NA
CDR3 DNA: TGTGCCAGCAGCTTAGCTACTCAACAGCCCCAGCATTTT
CDR3 protein: CASSLATQQPQHF

V gene: TRBV5-1
J gene: TRBJ2-7
D gene: NA
clone size: NA
CDR3 DNA: TGCGCCAGCAGCTTGGGCGGCGCGAACGAGCAGTACTTC
CDR3 protein: CASSLGGANEQYF

V gene: TRBV9
J gene: TRBJ1-2
D gene: NA
clone size: NA
CDR3 DNA: TGTGCCAGCAGCGTAGCAGGGAGGGGAAATGGCTACACCTTC
CDR3 protein: CASSVAGRGNGYTF

V gene: TRBV10-3
J gene: TRBJ1-3
D gene: NA
clone size: NA
CDR3 DNA: TGTGCCATCCGGAACGGGGGCGGAAACACCATATATTTT
CDR3 protein: CAIRNGGGNTIYF

V gene: TRBV4-3
J gene: TRBJ2-5
D gene: TRBD1
clone size: NA
CDR3 DNA: TGCGCCAGCAGCTCAAGCACAGGGGACGCGGAGACCCAGTACTTC
CDR3 protein: CASSSSTGDAETQYF

V gene: TRBV7-8
J gene: TRBJ2-3
D gene: NA
clone size: once
CDR3 DNA: TGTGCCAGCAGCGCGTCAGTCGGTATCCACCATCCGCAGTATTTT
CDR3 protein: CASSASVGIHHPQYF

V gene: TRBV29-1
J gene: TRBJ1-1
D gene: NA
clone size: NA
CDR3 DNA: TGCAGCGTTGAAAAAACGGGGGGACGAGTCCCCCGGCTCACTGAAGCTTTCTTT
CDR3 protein: CSVEKTGGRVPRLTEAFF

V gene: TRBV6-6
J gene: TRBJ1-1
D gene: NA
clone size: NA
CDR3 DNA: TGTGCCAGCAGACAACGCCAGGGGACTGAAGCTTTCTTT
CDR3 protein: CASRQRQGTEAFF

V gene: TRBV27
J gene: TRBJ1-1
D gene: NA
clone size: few
CDR3 DNA: TGTGCCAGCAGTTTTTCAGGGGCGAACACTGAAGCTTTCTTT
CDR3 protein: CASSFSGANTEAFF

V gene: TRBV5-1
J gene: TRBJ1-1
D gene: NA
clone size: NA
CDR3 DNA: TGCGCCAGCAGATCGGACAGTAACACTGAAGCTTTCTTT
CDR3 protein: CASRSDSNTEAFF

V gene: TRBV11-3
J gene: TRBJ2-2
D gene: TRBD1
clone size: NA
CDR3 DNA: TGTGCCAGCAGCTTAGGGGGCAGGGGGCGGTGGACCGGGGAGCTGTTTTTT
CDR3 protein: CASSLGGRGRWTGELFF

V gene: TRBV5-1
J gene: TRBJ1-4
D gene: TRBD1
clone size: NA
CDR3 DNA: TGCGCCAGCAGCACGGGACAGGCCCTTAATGAAAAACTGTTTTTT
CDR3 protein: CASSTGQALNEKLFF

V gene: TRBV10-3
J gene: TRBJ2-5
D gene: TRBD1
clone size: once
CDR3 DNA: TGTGCCATCAGTGAGTCAGGGGGCGGGGAGACCCAGTACTTC
CDR3 protein: CAISESGGGETQYF

V gene: TRBV19
J gene: TRBJ2-1
D gene: TRBD1
clone size: NA
CDR3 DNA: TGTGCCAGTAGTATACCCCCACAGGGGGCAAGGCAGTTCTTC
CDR3 protein: CASSIPPQGARQFF

V gene: TRBV29-1
J gene: TRBJ1-5
D gene: TRBD1
clone size: NA
CDR3 DNA: TGCAGCGTTGCAGGGACAGCCGATCAGCCCCAGCATTTT
CDR3 protein: CSVAGTADQPQHF

V gene: TRBV7-9
J gene: TRBJ1-2
D gene: NA
clone size: NA
CDR3 DNA: TGTGCCAGCAGCTTAGGCCCCCTGGAGGGCTACACCTTC
CDR3 protein: CASSLGPLEGYTF

V gene: TRBV11-3
J gene: TRBJ1-6
D gene: NA
clone size: few
CDR3 DNA: TGTGCCAGCAGCTCCTCCGGGCCCCTCCACTTT
CDR3 protein: CASSSSGPLHF

V gene: TRBV11-2
J gene: TRBJ2-2
D gene: NA
clone size: NA
CDR3 DNA: TGTCCCCGCAGCTTCGGGGGCGGGCGCGGGGGCACCGGGGAGCTGTTTTTT
CDR3 protein: CPRSFGGGRGGTGELFF

V gene: TRBV2
J gene: TRBJ1-5
D gene: TRBD1
clone size: few
CDR3 DNA: TGTGCCAGCAGGGGGACAGGCAATCAGCCCCAGCATTTT
CDR3 protein: CASRGTGNQPQHF

V gene: TRBV19
J gene: TRBJ1-2
D gene: NA
clone size: NA
CDR3 DNA: TGTGCCAGTAGTCTCCTTAGGGCTAACTATGGCTACACCTTC
CDR3 protein: CASSLLRANYGYTF

V gene: TRBV6-5
J gene: TRBJ2-7
D gene: TRBD2
clone size: NA
CDR3 DNA: TGTGCCAGCAGGGGCCTAGCGGGAGGCCCCTACGAGCAGTACTTC
CDR3 protein: CASRGLAGGPYEQYF

V gene: TRBV24-1
J gene: TRBJ1-2
D gene: NA
clone size: NA
CDR3 DNA: TGTGCCACCAGTGACCTTTTAGGTTACACCTTC
CDR3 protein: CATSDLLGYTF

V gene: TRBV6-5
J gene: TRBJ1-5
D gene: TRBD1
clone size: NA
CDR3 DNA: TGTGCCAGCACTGGGACAGGCGGGAATCAGCCCCAGCATTTT
CDR3 protein: CASTGTGGNQPQHF

V gene: TRBV7-9
J gene: TRBJ2-2
D gene: NA
clone size: NA
CDR3 DNA: TGTGCCAGCAGCCCTCAGGGTACGGTCACCGGGGAGCTGTTTTTT
CDR3 protein: CASSPQGTVTGELFF

V gene: TRBV7-9
J gene: TRBJ1-4
D gene: TRBD1
clone size: NA
CDR3 DNA: TGTGCCAGCAGTCAGGGGACAGTTAATGAAAAACTGTTTTTT
CDR3 protein: CASSQGTVNEKLFF

V gene: TRBV13
J gene: TRBJ1-1
D gene: NA
clone size: once
CDR3 DNA: TGTGCCAGCAGCTCCGGCGGCGTAATGAACACTGAAGCTTTCTTT
CDR3 protein: CASSSGGVMNTEAFF

V gene: TRBV7-2
J gene: TRBJ1-2
D gene: TRBD1
clone size: NA
CDR3 DNA: TGTGCCAGCAGCTTAGTCTTCTCCGGGACAGTCTATGGCTACACCTTC
CDR3 protein: CASSLVFSGTVYGYTF

V gene: TRBV3-1/TRBV3-2
J gene: TRBJ1-4
D gene: NA
clone size: NA
CDR3 DNA: TGTGCCAGCAGCCCCGCCGCAGCTTGGAATGAAAAACTGTTTTTT
CDR3 protein: CASSPAAAWNEKLFF

V gene: TRBV19
J gene: TRBJ2-5
D gene: NA
clone size: NA
CDR3 DNA: TGTGCCAGTAGTGGCCTCTGGCGGCAAGAGACCCAGTACTTC
CDR3 protein: CASSGLWRQETQYF

V gene: TRBV5-1
J gene: TRBJ2-7
D gene: TRBD1
clone size: NA
CDR3 DNA: TGCGCCAGCAGTTTTCGGACAGGGCGCTCCTACGAGCAGTACTTC
CDR3 protein: CASSFRTGRSYEQYF

V gene: TRBV7-9
J gene: TRBJ2-3
D gene: NA
clone size: NA
CDR3 DNA: TGTGCCAGCAGCTCCCGGGACACCTCGCACGGGTATTTT
CDR3 protein: CASSSRDTSHGYF

V gene: TRBV3-1/TRBV3-2
J gene: TRBJ2-2
D gene: NA
clone size: few
CDR3 DNA: TGTGCCAGCAGCTATACTCGTTTCCCTACCGGGGAGCTGTTTTTT
CDR3 protein: CASSYTRFPTGELFF

V gene: TRBV19
J gene: TRBJ2-1
D gene: TRBD2
clone size: NA
CDR3 DNA: TGTGCCAGTAGTCCCATAGCGGGGGGTCAGGGGGAGCAGTTCTTC
CDR3 protein: CASSPIAGGQGEQFF

V gene: TRBV5-1
J gene: TRBJ2-7
D gene: TRBD2
clone size: NA
CDR3 DNA: TGCGCCAGCAGCGGAGGGGACTACGAGCCATCCTACGAGCAGTACTTC
CDR3 protein: CASSGGDYEPSYEQYF

V gene: TRBV6-5
J gene: TRBJ1-5
D gene: NA
clone size: NA
CDR3 DNA: TGTGCCAGCAGTCGCCCCCGGGGCCCTAATCAGCCCCAGCATTTT
CDR3 protein: CASSRPRGPNQPQHF

V gene: TRBV28
J gene: TRBJ2-1
D gene: TRBD1
clone size: NA
CDR3 DNA: TGTGCCAGCAGTTTATTCGGCCAGGGGGACAATGAGCAGTTCTTC
CDR3 protein: CASSLFGQGDNEQFF

V gene: TRBV24-1
J gene: TRBJ1-2
D gene: NA
clone size: NA
CDR3 DNA: TGTGCCACCAGTGGGAGAACGTGGCCTGACTATGGCTACACCTTC
CDR3 protein: CATSGRTWPDYGYTF

V gene: TRBV5-6
J gene: TRBJ2-7
D gene: NA
clone size: NA
CDR3 DNA: TGTGCCAGCAGCCAAATCTCAACCTCGGGACATCGTTGGTTC
CDR3 protein: CASSQISTSGHRWF

V gene: TRBV28
J gene: TRBJ1-2
D gene: TRBD1
clone size: NA
CDR3 DNA: TGTGCCAGCACCATGACAGGGAACTATGGCTACACCTTC
CDR3 protein: CASTMTGNYGYTF

V gene: TRBV27
J gene: TRBJ1-1
D gene: TRBD1
clone size: NA
CDR3 DNA: TGTGCCAGCAGTAGGGGACCGGGACAGGGGAACACTGAAGCTTTCTTT
CDR3 protein: CASSRGPGQGNTEAFF

V gene: TRBV10-2
J gene: TRBJ1-6
D gene: NA
clone size: NA
CDR3 DNA: TGCGCCAGCAGTGAGATGTTGGACAATTCACCCCTCCACTTT
CDR3 protein: CASSEMLDNSPLHF

V gene: TRBV27
J gene: TRBJ1-2
D gene: NA
clone size: few
CDR3 DNA: TGTGCCAGCAGCCAGACAGTGTCGATAGATGGCTACACCTTC
CDR3 protein: CASSQTVSIDGYTF

V gene: TRBV5-8
J gene: TRBJ2-1
D gene: NA
clone size: NA
CDR3 DNA: TGTGCCAGCAGCTTACCCACCCGGCCAGGCGGCAATGAGCAGTTCTTC
CDR3 protein: CASSLPTRPGGNEQFF

V gene: TRBV7-2
J gene: TRBJ2-7
D gene: NA
clone size: NA
CDR3 DNA: TGTGCCAGCAGCCCACGCCACGAGCAGTACTTC
CDR3 protein: CASSPRHEQYF

V gene: TRBV5-4
J gene: TRBJ1-6
D gene: TRBD1
clone size: NA
CDR3 DNA: TGTGCCAGCAGCGCCCGACAGGGGGCAGGTTCACCCCTCCACTTT
CDR3 protein: CASSARQGAGSPLHF

V gene: TRBV6-2/TRBV6-3
J gene: TRBJ2-6
D gene: TRBD2
clone size: few
CDR3 DNA: TGTGCCAGCAGCCTGAGGGGGCTAGCGGGGGGACGTATCCCAGGCTCTGGGGCCAACGTCCTGACTTTC
CDR3 protein: CASSLRGLAGGRIPGSGANVLTF

V gene: TRBV25-1
J gene: TRBJ1-2
D gene: NA
clone size: once
CDR3 DNA: TGTGCCAGCAGTGATTATGGCTACACCTTC
CDR3 protein: CASSDYGYTF

V gene: TRBV11-3
J gene: TRBJ2-1
D gene: NA
clone size: NA
CDR3 DNA: TGTGCCAGCAGCTTAGATCGAACAGGACAGTTCTTC
CDR3 protein: CASSLDRTGQFF

V gene: TRBV9
J gene: TRBJ2-1
D gene: NA
clone size: NA
CDR3 DNA: TGTGCCAGCAGCGCCTTCGGGGGAGATCGGGAGCAGTTCTTC
CDR3 protein: CASSAFGGDREQFF

V gene: TRBV9
J gene: TRBJ2-3
D gene: TRBD2
clone size: once
CDR3 DNA: TGTGCCAGCAGCGTAAATCTAGCGGGAGGTGTGACAGATACGCAGTATTTT
CDR3 protein: CASSVNLAGGVTDTQYF

V gene: TRBV19
J gene: TRBJ1-1
D gene: NA
clone size: once
CDR3 DNA: TGTGCCAGTAGTCGGTCGGGTGTTGTTCGCTCTGAAGCTTTCTTT
CDR3 protein: CASSRSGVVRSEAFF

V gene: TRBV5-1
J gene: TRBJ1-4
D gene: NA
clone size: NA
CDR3 DNA: TGCGCCAGCAGCTTGATAGGAAAGGGGGAAAAACTGTTTTTT
CDR3 protein: CASSLIGKGEKLFF

V gene: TRBV11-3
J gene: TRBJ2-2
D gene: TRBD2
clone size: NA
CDR3 DNA: TGTGCCAGCAGCTTGCTTGGCGGGGGCACCGGGGAGCTGTTTTTT
CDR3 protein: CASSLLGGGTGELFF